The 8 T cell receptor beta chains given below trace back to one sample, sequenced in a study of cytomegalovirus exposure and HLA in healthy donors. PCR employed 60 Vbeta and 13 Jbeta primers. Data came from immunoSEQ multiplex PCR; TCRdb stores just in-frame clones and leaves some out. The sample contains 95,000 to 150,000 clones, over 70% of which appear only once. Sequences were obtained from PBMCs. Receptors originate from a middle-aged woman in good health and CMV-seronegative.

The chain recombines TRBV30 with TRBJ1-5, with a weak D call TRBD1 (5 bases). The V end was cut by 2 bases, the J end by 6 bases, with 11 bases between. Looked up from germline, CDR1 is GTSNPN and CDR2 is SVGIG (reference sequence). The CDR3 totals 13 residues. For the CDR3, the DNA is TGTGCCTGGAGTCCCGGGGGGGGTCAGCCCCAGCATTTT. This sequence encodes CAWSPGGGQPQHF.

CDR3 amino acids: CASSLGDRDNEKLFF. In nucleotides, the CDR3 is TGTGCCAGCAGCTTAGGAGACAGGGATAATGAAAAACTGTTTTTT. The V call is TRBV7-9, the J call TRBJ1-4; 7 nucleotides line up with TRBD1. CDR1 is SEHNR, CDR2 FQNEAQ, per germline (reference sequence). This CDR3 comprises 15 residues. V was pared by 1 base and J by 4 bases, with 3 bases of the junction left unmatched.

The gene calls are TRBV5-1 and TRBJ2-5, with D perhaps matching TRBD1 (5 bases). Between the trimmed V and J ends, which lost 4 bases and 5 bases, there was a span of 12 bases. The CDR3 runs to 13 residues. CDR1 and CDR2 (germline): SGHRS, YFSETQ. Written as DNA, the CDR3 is TGCGCCAGCAGCCCGCGCAGGGCGGAGACCCAGTACTTC. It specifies CASSPRRAETQYF.

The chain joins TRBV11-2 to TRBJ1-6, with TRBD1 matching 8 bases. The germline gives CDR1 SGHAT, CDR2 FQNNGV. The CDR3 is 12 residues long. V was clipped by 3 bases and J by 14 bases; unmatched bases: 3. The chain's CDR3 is CASSLTGDTLHF. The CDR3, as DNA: TGTGCCAGCAGCTTGACAGGGGATACCCTCCACTTT.

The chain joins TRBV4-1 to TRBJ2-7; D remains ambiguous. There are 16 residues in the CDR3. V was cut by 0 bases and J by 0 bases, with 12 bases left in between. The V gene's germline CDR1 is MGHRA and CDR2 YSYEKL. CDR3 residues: CASSQEGQEGSYEQYF. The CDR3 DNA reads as TGCGCCAGCAGCCAAGAAGGCCAGGAAGGCTCCTACGAGCAGTACTTC.

CDR3 sequence reads: CASSQPGGETQYF. In DNA, the CDR3 is TGTGCCAGTAGTCAACCCGGGGGAGAGACCCAGTACTTC. The chain has TRBV19 and TRBJ2-5; TRBD2 might be the D (6 bases). The CDR3 runs to 13 residues. Germline lookup yields CDR1 LNHDA and CDR2 SQIVND (reference sequence). V was trimmed by 5 bases and J by 4 bases, leaving 11 bases between them. The entire variable domain, with the rest obtained from reference TRBV19 and TRBJ2-5, is as follows: DGGITQSPKYLFRKEGQNVTLSCEQNLNHDAMYWYRQDPGQGLRLIYYSQIVNDFQKGDIAEGYSVSREKKESFPLTVTSAQKNPTAFYLCASSQPGGETQYFGPGTRLLVL.

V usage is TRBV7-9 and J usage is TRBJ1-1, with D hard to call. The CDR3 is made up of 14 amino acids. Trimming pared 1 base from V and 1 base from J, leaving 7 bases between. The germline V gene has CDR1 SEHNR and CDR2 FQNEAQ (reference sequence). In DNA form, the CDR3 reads TGTGCCAGCAGCTTAGACGGGAAGAACACTGAAGCTTTCTTT. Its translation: CASSLDGKNTEAFF. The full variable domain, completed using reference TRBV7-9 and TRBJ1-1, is DTGVSQNPRHKITKRGQNVTFRCDPISEHNRLYWYRQTLGQGPEFLTYFQNEAQLEKSRLLSDRFSAERPKGSFSTLEIQRTEQGDSAMYLCASSLDGKNTEAFFGQGTRLTVV.

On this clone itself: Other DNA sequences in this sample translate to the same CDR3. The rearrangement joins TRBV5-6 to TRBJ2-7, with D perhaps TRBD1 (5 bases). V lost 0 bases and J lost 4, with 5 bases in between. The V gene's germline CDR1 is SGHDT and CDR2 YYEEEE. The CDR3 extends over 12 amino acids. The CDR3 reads CASSLEGYEQYF. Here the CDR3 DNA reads TGTGCCAGCAGCTTGGAGGGGTACGAGCAGTACTTC.